This T cell receptor (beta chain) was sequenced in a study of blood T cell repertoires in COVID-19. Study context: Acute and convalescent COVID-19 specimens originated in the United States, Italy and Spain. From T cells, B-cell-depleted T cells, or PBMCs came the material, which was cDNA or gDNA.

How the authors handled the data: Reference gene primers were amplified, and this amplification served to estimate nucleated cell counts. TCRdb keeps only in-frame clones here, not all; method: immunoSEQ multiplex PCR. Clonal size and the V and J genes are those of that table, whereas D and trimming came from the DNA. The table has fewer than 70,000 clones, about 86% seen once. CDR1 and CDR2 from the germline V gene are SGHNT and YENEEA. The CDR3 has 16 residues. V gave up 5 bases and J gave up 2 bases, with 13 bases separating them. The TCR comes from a woman aged 55 to 70 with acute or convalescent COVID-19. Source material: peripheral blood. V gene TRBV11-3 combines with J gene TRBJ2-6, with a possible D match to TRBD1 (6 bases). The CDR3 DNA is TGTGCCAGCAGCAGGGGACAAAACACTGGGGCCAACGTCCTGACTTTC. Its protein product is CASSRGQNTGANVLTF. The variable domain in full, with the rest retrieved from reference TRBV11-3 and TRBJ2-6, is EAGVVQSPRYKIIEKKQPVAFWCNPISGHNTLYWYLQNLGQGPELLIRYENEEAVDDSQLPKDRFSAERLKGVDSTLKIQPAELGDSAVYLCASSRGQNTGANVLTFGAGSRLTVL.